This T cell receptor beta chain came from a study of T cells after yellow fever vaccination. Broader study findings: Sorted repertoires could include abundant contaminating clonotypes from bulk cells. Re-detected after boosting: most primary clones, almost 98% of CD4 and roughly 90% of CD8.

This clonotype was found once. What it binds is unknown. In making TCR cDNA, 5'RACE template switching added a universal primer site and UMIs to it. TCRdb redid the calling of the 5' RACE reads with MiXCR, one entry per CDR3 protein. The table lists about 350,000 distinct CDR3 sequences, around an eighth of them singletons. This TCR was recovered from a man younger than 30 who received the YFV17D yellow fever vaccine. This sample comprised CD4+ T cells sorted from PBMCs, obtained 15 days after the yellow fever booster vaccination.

DNA of the CDR3: TGTGCCAGCCCCAACCCCTTGCGGCCCCAGCATTTT. This sequence encodes CASPNPLRPQHF. V and J are TRBV5-5 and TRBJ1-5; no reliable D call. Germline V CDR1 and CDR2: SGHKS, YYEKEE (reference sequence). The CDR3 has 12 residues. Trimming pared 7 bases from V and 9 bases from J, leaving 14 bases between.